The rows below give T cell receptor beta chains drawn from one sample of a study of graft-versus-host responses after intestinal transplantation. Their antigens are not known. The method was immunoSEQ multiplex PCR; TCRdb's version includes in-frame clones alone and lacks a portion of them. This sample has about 70,000 clones, with less than 95% found just once. The specimen comprised unstimulated CD8+ T cells sorted from spleen or lymph node cells, sampled before intestinal transplant. The source is a human donor who received an intestinal transplant. The CDR3 runs from the conserved cysteine through the conserved F or W. D genes are given only for firm matches. Only part of the rows carry a size: once, few, many, or a class if the clone is expanded.

v_gene	j_gene	abundance	d_gene	CDR3nt	CDR3aa
TRBV29-1	TRBJ2-5	few	.	TGCAGCGTTGTAGTGGAGACCCAGTACTTC	CSVVVETQYF
TRBV4-1	TRBJ1-1	.	.	TGCGCCAGCAGCCAAGAAACAGGAGGGGAAGCTTTCTTT	CASSQETGGEAFF
TRBV11-2	TRBJ2-7	.	TRBD1	TGTGCCAGCAGCCTAGGACAGGGGGACGAGCAGTACTTC	CASSLGQGDEQYF
TRBV6-1	TRBJ1-5	.	TRBD1	TGTGCCAGCAGTGAAATGGTAGGGGGCCCTCAGCCCCAGCATTTT	CASSEMVGGPQPQHF
TRBV14	TRBJ1-4	.	TRBD1	TGTGCCAGCAGCCAAGATCGAGGGACAGGGGGTGAAAAACTGTTTTTT	CASSQDRGTGGEKLFF
TRBV19	TRBJ2-7	.	TRBD1	TGTGCCAGTAGTATTTTCCGGGACAGGTCCTACGAGCAGTACTTC	CASSIFRDRSYEQYF
TRBV25-1	TRBJ1-1	.	.	TGTGCCAGCAGTGAACCTGGCAGGGGAATCACTGAAGCTTTCTTT	CASSEPGRGITEAFF
TRBV27	TRBJ1-1	.	.	TGTGCCAGCAGTTTAGGTGAGAAAGCTTTCTTT	CASSLGEKAFF
TRBV2	TRBJ2-7	.	.	TGTGCCAGCAGTGAAGGGGGGCAGGGCCCCTACGAGCAGTACTTC	CASSEGGQGPYEQYF
TRBV7-9	TRBJ2-3	.	TRBD2	TGTGCCAGCAGCTTAGTCCTAGCGGGGGCTAGCACAGATACGCAGTATTTT	CASSLVLAGASTDTQYF
TRBV5-4	TRBJ1-2	.	.	TGTGCCAGCAGCTCCAGCGGAGAAAACTATGGCTACACCTTC	CASSSSGENYGYTF
TRBV5-6	TRBJ2-7	.	.	TGTGCCAGCAGCTTGGAACAAATTTCCTACGAGCAGTACTTC	CASSLEQISYEQYF
TRBV9	TRBJ2-3	.	TRBD1	TGTGCCAGCAGCGGCAGACAGGGGTCCACCACAGATACGCAGTATTTT	CASSGRQGSTTDTQYF
TRBV6-1	TRBJ1-5	.	TRBD1	TGTGCCAGCGCCGGGACAGGGAATCAGCCCCAGCATTTT	CASAGTGNQPQHF
TRBV19	TRBJ1-2	.	.	TGTGCCACTACTTGGGGAGGACCTATATGGGGCTACACCTTC	CATTWGGPIWGYTF
TRBV7-3	TRBJ2-1	.	.	TGTGCCAGCAGCTTAAACATCATCAATGAGCAGTTCTTC	CASSLNIINEQFF
TRBV13	TRBJ2-3	once	.	TGTGCCAGCAGCTTGGGGGGTTCCACAGATACGCAGTATTTT	CASSLGGSTDTQYF
TRBV2	TRBJ2-3	.	TRBD1	TGTGCCAGCAGTGATTTAGACAGGGGTGGAGATACGCAGTATTTT	CASSDLDRGGDTQYF
TRBV19	TRBJ1-5	once	.	TGTGCCAGTACAGAGCTTGGGGGGAGCAATCAGCCCCAGCATTTT	CASTELGGSNQPQHF
TRBV4-1	TRBJ2-7	.	.	TGCGCCAGCAGCCAAGATATAGTCTCGGGGATAGGTGACGAGCAGTACTTC	CASSQDIVSGIGDEQYF
TRBV5-6	TRBJ2-5	.	TRBD2	TGTGCCAGCAGCTTGGTGGCTAGCGGGGCCCCGGGCCCTAAAGAGACCCAGTACTTC	CASSLVASGAPGPKETQYF
TRBV7-7	TRBJ2-1	.	TRBD1	TGTGCTAGCAGCCCCACAGGGGGCGTTTACAATGAGCAGTTCTTC	CASSPTGGVYNEQFF
TRBV13	TRBJ1-2	.	TRBD1	TGTGCCAGCAGCTCACGGGACAGGGGTATGCGGTTGGATGGCTACACCTTC	CASSSRDRGMRLDGYTF
TRBV6-5	TRBJ1-1	.	.	TGTGCCAGCAGTCCCTCCAGCGCTGAAGCTTTCTTT	CASSPSSAEAFF
TRBV5-6	TRBJ1-5	.	TRBD1	TGTGCCAGCAGCGCCACAGGGGGTTTTAATCAGCCCCAGCATTTT	CASSATGGFNQPQHF
TRBV7-8	TRBJ2-7	.	.	TGTGCCAGGGTTCGCTGGCCCCCCTACGAGCAGTACTTC	CARVRWPPYEQYF
TRBV11-2	TRBJ2-3	.	.	TGTGCCAGCAGCTTTAGGGGTGCAGATACGCAGTATTTT	CASSFRGADTQYF
TRBV2	TRBJ2-7	.	.	TGTGCCAGCAGTGCGGGCTACGAGCAGTACTTC	CASSAGYEQYF
TRBV15	TRBJ1-2	.	TRBD1	TGTGCCACCAGCACCGGGACAGGGGGTGGCTACACCTTC	CATSTGTGGGYTF
TRBV7-3	TRBJ2-1	.	TRBD2	TGTGCCAGCAGCTTTGCTAGCGGGGGATACAATGAGCAGTTCTTC	CASSFASGGYNEQFF
TRBV27	TRBJ2-7	.	.	TGTGCCAGCAGCCTCCTGCGGGGTGACGAGCAGTACTTC	CASSLLRGDEQYF
TRBV6-5	TRBJ2-5	.	.	TGTGCCAGCAGTTGGGGGCAGGGAAAGTGGTGGGAGACCCAGTACTTC	CASSWGQGKWWETQYF
TRBV6-5	TRBJ1-1	.	.	TGTGCCAGCAGTTACTCCACGGGTAACACTGAAGCTTTCTTT	CASSYSTGNTEAFF
TRBV11-3	TRBJ2-7	.	.	TGTGCCAGCAGCTTAGATGCAGCGACGAGCTCCTACGAGCAGTACTTC	CASSLDAATSSYEQYF
TRBV4-1	TRBJ2-7	.	TRBD1	TGCGCCAGCAGCCAAGAGGACAGGGGGATCTACGAGCAGTACTTC	CASSQEDRGIYEQYF
TRBV9	TRBJ2-7	.	.	TGTGCCAGCAGCGAGGGACTCTCCTACGAGCAGTACTTC	CASSEGLSYEQYF
TRBV7-7	TRBJ1-1	.	TRBD1	TGTGCTAGCAGCCCCCTCCGACAGGGGGCCGACACTGAAGCTTTCTTT	CASSPLRQGADTEAFF
TRBV12-5	TRBJ2-7	.	TRBD1	TGTGCTAGTGGTTTCGGGACAGGGGTCCCCTACGAGCAGTACTTC	CASGFGTGVPYEQYF
TRBV6-6	TRBJ1-2	.	.	TGTGCCAGCATGAGCAGGGACTTAGGCTACACCTTC	CASMSRDLGYTF
TRBV29-1	TRBJ2-2	few	.	TGCAGCGTGAGAGCGGACACCGGGGAGCTGTTTTTT	CSVRADTGELFF
TRBV29-1	TRBJ2-6	.	.	TGCAGCGTTGTGGGCCTGACAGAGTCTGGGGCCAACGTCCTGACTTTC	CSVVGLTESGANVLTF
TRBV6-1	TRBJ1-5	.	.	TGTGCCAGCAGTGAAAGTGTCGCTAACCTTCAGCCCCAGCATTTT	CASSESVANLQPQHF
TRBV19	TRBJ2-7	.	.	TGTGCCAGTAGTAAAGGGAGTGAGCAGTACTTC	CASSKGSEQYF
TRBV7-9	TRBJ2-7	.	.	TGTGCCAGCAGCTTTGGGGAGGATCGAGGACACGAGCAGTACTTC	CASSFGEDRGHEQYF
TRBV9	TRBJ1-1	once	TRBD1	TGTGCCAGCAGCCCCCCGACAGGGCCCGGGACTGAAGCTTTCTTT	CASSPPTGPGTEAFF
TRBV5-1	TRBJ2-1	once	.	TGCGCCAGCAGCTTGGAAGGGGAGGTCTACAATGAGCAGTTCTTC	CASSLEGEVYNEQFF
TRBV2	TRBJ2-3	.	.	TGTGCCAGCAGGGTTCCACTCAACACAGATACGCAGTATTTT	CASRVPLNTDTQYF
TRBV25-1	TRBJ1-2	.	.	TGTGCCAGCAGTGACGGCGGCTACTATGGCTACACCTTC	CASSDGGYYGYTF